What follows are 5 T cell receptor beta chains derived from one specimen sequenced in a study of blood T cell repertoires in COVID-19. The protocol was immunoSEQ multiplex PCR, while the TCRdb copy is restricted to in-frame clones and leaves out a portion. The table lists under 65,000 clones, over 75% of them singletons, with approximately 10% in the top ten. The sequencing input was peripheral blood. These receptors all stem from a woman of 80 years or more with active COVID-19.

The gene calls are TRBV7-2 and TRBJ2-3, with a tentative D call TRBD2 (6 bases). Germline values: CDR1 SGHTA, CDR2 FQGNSA. Trimming left V 5 bases short and J 10 bases short, with 10 bases between. CDR3 length equals 11 residues. The CDR3 DNA reads TGTGCCAGCAGCAGAGGGACTTCGCAGTATTTT. This sequence encodes CASSRGTSQYF.

The chain is built from TRBV4-1 and TRBJ2-4, with 16 bases fitting TRBD2. The CDR3 totals 18 residues. Germline assignment: CDR1 MGHRA and CDR2 YSYEKL. The trim removed 4 bases at V and 6 bases at J, leaving 9 bases unmatched. The CDR3 DNA reads as TGCGCCAGCAGCCCGGCCGGGACTAGCGGGAGGGCGGTAAACATTCAGTACTTC. Protein: CASSPAGTSGRAVNIQYF.

The chain joins TRBV29-1 to TRBJ1-2; TRBD1 matches 8 bases. The germline CDR1 and CDR2 sequences are SQVTM and ANQGSEA. Trimming removed 5 bases from V and 8 bases from J; junction bases left unmatched: 7. The length of the CDR3 is 12 residues. The CDR3 nucleotides are TGCAGCGTTCAGGCAGGGGGCTGGGGCTACACCTTC. Amino acid sequence: CSVQAGGWGYTF.

J is TRBJ2-2 and V is TRBV5-1; TRBD1 matches at 7 bases. Trimming at V came to 0 bases and at J to 2 bases, leaving 4 bases not matched to a gene. The CDR3 is made up of 16 amino acids. From germline, CDR1 is SGHRS and CDR2 YFSETQ. The CDR3: CASSLVGGENTGELFF. For the CDR3, the DNA is TGCGCCAGCAGCTTGGTAGGGGGCGAAAACACCGGGGAGCTGTTTTTT.

In DNA form, the CDR3 reads TGTGCCAGTAGTATGGGGGGTTCGTATAGCAATCAGCCCCAGCATTTT. This gives the protein CASSMGGSYSNQPQHF. The rearrangement links TRBV19 to TRBJ1-5; perhaps TRBD1 as D (5 bases). The CDR3 loop spans 16 amino acids. From germline, CDR1 is LNHDA and CDR2 SQIVND (reference sequence). Trimming removed 3 bases from V and 0 bases from J, with 12 bases in between.